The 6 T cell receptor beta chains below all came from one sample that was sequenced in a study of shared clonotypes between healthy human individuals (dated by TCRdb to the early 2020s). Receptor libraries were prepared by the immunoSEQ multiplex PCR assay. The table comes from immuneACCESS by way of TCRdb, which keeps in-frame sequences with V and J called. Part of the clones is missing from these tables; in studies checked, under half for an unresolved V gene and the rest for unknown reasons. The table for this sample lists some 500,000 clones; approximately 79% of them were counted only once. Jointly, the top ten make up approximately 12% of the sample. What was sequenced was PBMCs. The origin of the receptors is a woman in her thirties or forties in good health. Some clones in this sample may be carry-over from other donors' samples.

This chain's CDR3 is CASSLVLAATGELFF. DNA for the CDR3: TGTGCCAGCAGCTTAGTTTTAGCAGCCACCGGGGAGCTGTTTTTT. This rearrangement joins TRBV7-2 to TRBJ2-2; D gene ambiguous. This CDR3 contains 15 residues. V gave up 1 base and J gave up 4 bases, with 10 bases separating them. Germline CDR1 reads SGHTA; CDR2 reads FQGNSA.

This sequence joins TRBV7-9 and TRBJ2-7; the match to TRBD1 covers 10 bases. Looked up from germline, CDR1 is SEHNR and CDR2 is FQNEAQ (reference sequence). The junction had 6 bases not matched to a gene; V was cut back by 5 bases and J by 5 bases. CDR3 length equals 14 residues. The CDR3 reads CASSAWDRGHEQYF. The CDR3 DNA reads TGTGCCAGCAGCGCGTGGGACAGGGGACACGAGCAGTACTTC.

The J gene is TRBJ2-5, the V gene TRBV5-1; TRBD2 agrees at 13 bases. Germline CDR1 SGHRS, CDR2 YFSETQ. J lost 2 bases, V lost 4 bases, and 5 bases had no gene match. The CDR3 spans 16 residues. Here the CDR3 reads CASSVGTSGVQETQYF. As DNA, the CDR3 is TGCGCCAGCAGCGTCGGGACTAGCGGGGTACAAGAGACCCAGTACTTC.

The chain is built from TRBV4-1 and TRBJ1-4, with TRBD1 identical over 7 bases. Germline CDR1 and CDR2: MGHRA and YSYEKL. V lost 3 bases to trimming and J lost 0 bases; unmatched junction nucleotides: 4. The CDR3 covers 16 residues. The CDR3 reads CASSQPDRATNEKLFF. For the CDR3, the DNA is TGCGCCAGCAGCCAGCCCGACAGGGCAACTAATGAAAAACTGTTTTTT.

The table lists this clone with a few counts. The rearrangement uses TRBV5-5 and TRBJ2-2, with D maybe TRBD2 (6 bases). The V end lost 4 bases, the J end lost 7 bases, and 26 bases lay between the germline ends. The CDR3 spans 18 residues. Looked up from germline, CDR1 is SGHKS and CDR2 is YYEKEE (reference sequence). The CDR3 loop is CASSQDWERTAGSGELFF. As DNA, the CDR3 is TGTGCCAGCAGCCAAGATTGGGAGCGGACGGCCGGGAGCGGGGAGCTGTTTTTT.

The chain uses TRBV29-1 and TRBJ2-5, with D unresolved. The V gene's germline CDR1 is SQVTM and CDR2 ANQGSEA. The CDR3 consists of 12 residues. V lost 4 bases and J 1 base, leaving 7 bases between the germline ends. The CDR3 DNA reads TGCAGCGTTGGTTGGGCCCAAGAGACCCAGTACTTC. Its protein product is CSVGWAQETQYF.